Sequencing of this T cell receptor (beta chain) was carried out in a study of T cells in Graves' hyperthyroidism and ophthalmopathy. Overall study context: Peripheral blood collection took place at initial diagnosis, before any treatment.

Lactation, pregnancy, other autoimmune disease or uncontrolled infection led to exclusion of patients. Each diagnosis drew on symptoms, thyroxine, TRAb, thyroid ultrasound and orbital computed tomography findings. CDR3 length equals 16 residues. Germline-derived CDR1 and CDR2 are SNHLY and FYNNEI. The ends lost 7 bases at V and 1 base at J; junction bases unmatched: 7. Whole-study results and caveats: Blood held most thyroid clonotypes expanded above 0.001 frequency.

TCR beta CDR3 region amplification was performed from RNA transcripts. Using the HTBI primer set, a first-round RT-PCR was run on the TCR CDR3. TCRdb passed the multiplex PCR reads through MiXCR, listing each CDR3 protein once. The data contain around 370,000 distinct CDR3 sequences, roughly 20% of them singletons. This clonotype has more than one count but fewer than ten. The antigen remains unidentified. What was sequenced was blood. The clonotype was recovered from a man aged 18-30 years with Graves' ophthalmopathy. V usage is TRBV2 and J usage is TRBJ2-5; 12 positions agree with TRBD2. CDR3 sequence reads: CASKTSGGATQETQYF. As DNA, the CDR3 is TGTGCCAGCAAGACTAGCGGGGGAGCCACCCAAGAGACCCAGTACTTC.